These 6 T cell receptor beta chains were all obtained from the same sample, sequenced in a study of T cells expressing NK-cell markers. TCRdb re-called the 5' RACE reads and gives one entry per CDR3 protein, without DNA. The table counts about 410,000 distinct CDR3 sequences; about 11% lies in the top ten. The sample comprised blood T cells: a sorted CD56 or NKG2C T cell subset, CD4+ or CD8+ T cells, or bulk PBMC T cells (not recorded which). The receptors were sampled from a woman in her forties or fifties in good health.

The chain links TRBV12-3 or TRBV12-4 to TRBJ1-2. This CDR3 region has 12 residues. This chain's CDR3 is CASRRGAGGYTF.

The CDR3 is CATSYEREYTGELFF. J is TRBJ2-2 and V is TRBV15; TCRdb names TRBD2, which stays unverified in the absence of DNA. The CDR3 totals 15 residues. CDR1 is LNHNV, CDR2 YYDKDF, per germline (reference sequence).

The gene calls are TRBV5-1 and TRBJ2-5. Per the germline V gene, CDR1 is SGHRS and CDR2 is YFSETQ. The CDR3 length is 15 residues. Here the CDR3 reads CASSLGPQLQETQYF.

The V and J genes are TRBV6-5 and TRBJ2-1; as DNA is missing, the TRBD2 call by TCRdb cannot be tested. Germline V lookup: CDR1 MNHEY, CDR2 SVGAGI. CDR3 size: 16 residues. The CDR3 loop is CASRTWASGSKNEQFF.

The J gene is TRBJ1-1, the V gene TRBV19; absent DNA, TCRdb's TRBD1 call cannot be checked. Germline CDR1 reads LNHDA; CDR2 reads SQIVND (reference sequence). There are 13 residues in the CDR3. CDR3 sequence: CASSQGLWTEAFF.

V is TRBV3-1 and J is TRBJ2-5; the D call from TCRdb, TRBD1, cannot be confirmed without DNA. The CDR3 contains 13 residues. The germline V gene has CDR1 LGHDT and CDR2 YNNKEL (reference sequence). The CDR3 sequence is CASSQGQLETQYF.